These 13 T cell receptor beta chains share one sample of origin, sequenced in a study of beta chain features in type 1 diabetes. Study outcomes and limitations: Moderate but significant shortening of TCRB CDR3s was recorded in all four CD4+ subsets from Type 1 diabetes patients.

Expressed TCRB transcripts were sequenced, since all the RNA that had been isolated was reverse transcribed. The protocol was immunoSEQ multiplex PCR, while the TCRdb copy is restricted to in-frame clones and leaves out a portion. Seen here are under 150,000 clones, 17% observed once, and the top ten hold 2.6%. These receptors have no known antigen. The sample comprised central memory CD4+ T cells from blood. The receptors stem from a man younger than 35 with type 1 diabetes.

CDR3 DNA sequence: TGTGCCAGCAGCTCCGGACGGCCGAACACTGAAGCTTTCTTT. It is translated as CASSSGRPNTEAFF. The chain has TRBV5-4 and TRBJ1-1; D is ambiguous. Germline CDR1 and CDR2: SGHNT and YYREEE (reference sequence). V lost 3 bases, J lost 1 base, and 10 bases lay in between. The CDR3 loop spans 14 amino acids.

This chain uses TRBV5-4 with TRBJ2-1; D is ambiguous. Looked up from germline, CDR1 is SGHNT and CDR2 is YYREEE (reference sequence). The CDR3 is made up of 15 amino acids. Trimming removed 1 base from V and 0 bases from J, with 8 bases in between. CDR3 DNA sequence: TGTGCCAGCAGCTTGTCGGGCGGCTCCTACAATGAGCAGTTCTTC. It is translated as CASSLSGGSYNEQFF. Drawing the rest from reference TRBV5-4 and TRBJ2-1, the complete variable domain is ETGVTQSPTHLIKTRGQQVTLRCSSQSGHNTVSWYQQALGQGPQFIFQYYREEENGRGNFPPRFSGLQFPNYSSELNVNALELDDSALYLCASSLSGGSYNEQFFGPGTRLTVL.

This clone was observed a few times. The chain recombines TRBV2 with TRBJ2-6; D remains unclear. The ends were cut back, 3 bases at V and 0 bases at J, with 9 bases in the middle. Looked up from germline, CDR1 is SNHLY and CDR2 is FYNNEI. This CDR3 spans 16 amino acids. CDR3 bases: TGTGCCAGCAGTGAGTCTTGGTCCTCTGGGGCCAACGTCCTGACTTTC. Translation gives CASSESWSSGANVLTF.

This clone was found a few times. The chain combines TRBV6-6 with TRBJ2-7; 10 bases are shared with TRBD2. V trimming: 6 bases; J trimming: 2 bases; junction bases outside the gene matches: 10. This CDR3 comprises 16 residues. Germline V lookup: CDR1 MNHNY, CDR2 SVGAGI (reference sequence). This CDR3 reads CASRSRLAGSTYEQYF. CDR3 DNA sequence: TGTGCCAGCAGATCCAGACTAGCGGGTTCTACCTACGAGCAGTACTTC.

The V call is TRBV7-6, the J call TRBJ2-1, with TRBD2 matching over 12 bases. The CDR3 is 16 amino acids. V lost 5 bases and J lost 4; bases outside the gene matches: 6. Germline-derived CDR1 and CDR2 are SGHVS and FNYEAQ. The CDR3 nucleotides read TGTGCCAGCAGCACCCTAGCGGGGGGGCAATACAATGAGCAGTTCTTC. Translated, it gives CASSTLAGGQYNEQFF.

On this clone itself: Distinct nucleotide sequences in the sample also encode this CDR3. The CDR3 spells CASSQGNYGYTF. In nucleotides, the CDR3 is TGTGCCAGCAGCCAGGGCAACTATGGCTACACCTTC. This sequence joins TRBV28 and TRBJ1-2, with D possibly matching TRBD1 (5 bases). Germline lookup yields CDR1 MDHEN and CDR2 SYDVKM. The CDR3 has 12 residues. V lost 6 bases, J lost 2 bases, and 7 bases lay in between.

This clone has a handful of counts. The chain has TRBV18 and TRBJ2-5; 9 bases align to TRBD2. V trimming: 2 bases; J trimming: 9 bases; junction bases outside the gene matches: 4. CDR3 size: 13 residues. Germline-derived CDR1 and CDR2 are KGHSH and LQKENI. The DNA of the CDR3 is TGTGCCAGCTCACCAAGCGGGAGGAGTTCCCAGTACTTC. The encoded protein is CASSPSGRSSQYF. The variable domain in full, completed from reference TRBV18 and TRBJ2-5, reads NAGVMQNPRHLVRRRGQEARLRCSPMKGHSHVYWYRQLPEEGLKFMVYLQKENIIDESGMPKERFSAEFPKEGPSILRIQQVVRGDSAAYFCASSPSGRSSQYFGPGTRLLVL.

The chain has TRBV19 and TRBJ2-7; D is perhaps TRBD1 (6 bases). Germline loops: CDR1 LNHDA, CDR2 SQIVND (reference sequence). CDR3 size: 14 residues. V lost 4 bases and J 4 bases, leaving 14 bases between the germline ends. The CDR3 here is CASSNGQGTYEQYF. The CDR3 DNA sequence: TGTGCCAGTAGTAATGGGCAGGGGACGTACGAGCAGTACTTC.

The chain carries TRBV30 and TRBJ1-3, with D perhaps matching TRBD1 (5 bases). The germline CDR1 and CDR2 sequences are GTSNPN and SVGIG (reference sequence). Trimming removed 0 bases from V and 0 bases from J, with 21 bases in between. This CDR3 is 19 amino acids long. The CDR3 loop reads CAWSVLFRAGRGSGNTIYF. The CDR3 nucleotides are TGTGCCTGGAGTGTACTCTTCAGGGCAGGGAGAGGCTCTGGAAACACCATATATTTT.

As regards this clone: A much larger clone sits a single nucleotide away, making a read error possible. The chain employs TRBV2 and TRBJ2-2, with a possible D match to TRBD2 (7 bases). The germline V gene has CDR1 SNHLY and CDR2 FYNNEI. V dropped 8 bases and J dropped 3 bases, with 19 bases sitting between them. The CDR3 is 16 amino acids. CDR3 in DNA: TGTGCCAGCCGGCGTACGGCGGGGGCGGACACCGGGGAGCTGTTTTTT. This gives the protein CASRRTAGADTGELFF.

The chain is built from TRBV28 and TRBJ2-1; D is perhaps TRBD2 (5 bases). CDR1 MDHEN and CDR2 SYDVKM come from the germline V gene. The CDR3 sequence is 15 residues long. The V end was cut by 5 bases, the J end by 4 bases, with 15 bases between. The CDR3 reads CASSPINGDYNEQFF. The CDR3 coding sequence is TGTGCCAGCAGTCCGATCAACGGGGATTACAATGAGCAGTTCTTC.

By share, this clone ranks as medium-sized (0.01 to 0.1%). The chain employs TRBV29-1 and TRBJ2-7; D is possibly TRBD2 (5 bases). This CDR3 has 11 residues. CDR1 is SQVTM, CDR2 ANQGSEA, per germline. With 6 bases removed from V and 5 bases from J, the gap between germline ends came to 11 bases. Here the CDR3 reads CSVLLGDEQYF. The DNA for the CDR3 is TGCAGCGTCTTACTCGGGGACGAGCAGTACTTC.

CDR3 sequence (DNA): TGTGCCAGCAGTTACTCGACCCCGGGGAGCACAGATACGCAGTATTTT. Translating it yields CASSYSTPGSTDTQYF. The chain uses TRBV6-5 and TRBJ2-3, with D maybe TRBD2 (5 bases). Germline lookup yields CDR1 MNHEY and CDR2 SVGAGI. With 0 bases removed from V and 0 bases from J, the gap between germline ends came to 10 bases. This CDR3 region has 16 residues.